The 22 T cell receptor beta chains reported below all come from one sample, sequenced in a study of T cells in Graves' hyperthyroidism and ophthalmopathy. RNA transcripts gave rise to amplified TCR beta CDR3 regions. HTBI primers were employed in a first-round RT-PCR of the TCR CDR3. TCRdb analysed the multiplex PCR reads with MiXCR anew, one entry per CDR3 protein. Seen here are approximately 380,000 distinct CDR3 sequences, around a sixth observed once, and the top ten hold roughly two fifths. The specimen sequenced was blood. Receptors originate from a man younger than 30 with Graves' ophthalmopathy.

V usage is TRBV2 and J usage is TRBJ2-7; TRBD2 agrees at 7 bases. The junction had 11 bases not matched to a gene; V was cut back by 5 bases and J by 4 bases. In germline, CDR1 is SNHLY, CDR2 FYNNEI. The CDR3 covers 15 residues. The CDR3 loop reads CASSFGGSGGYEQYF. The DNA of the CDR3 is TGTGCCAGCAGTTTTGGCGGGAGTGGAGGGTACGAGCAGTACTTC.

The rearrangement uses TRBV24-1 and TRBJ2-2; 10 bases map to TRBD1. This CDR3 is built from 16 residues. With V trimmed by 2 bases and J by 8 bases, 7 bases remained unmatched. Looked up from germline, CDR1 is KGHDR and CDR2 is SFDVKD. The CDR3 sequence: CATSDSGTGVTGELFF. Written as DNA, the CDR3 is TGTGCCACCAGTGATTCCGGGACAGGGGTTACGGGGGAGCTGTTTTTT.

This chain joins TRBV5-1 and TRBJ1-3; no reliable D call. The germline gives CDR1 SGHRS, CDR2 YFSETQ. The CDR3 is 15 amino acids. V lost 4 bases, J lost 0 bases, and 11 bases lay in between. CDR3 sequence: CASSISGVSGNTIYF. The DNA of the CDR3 is TGCGCCAGCAGCATATCAGGCGTCTCTGGAAACACCATATATTTT.

There are many counts of this clonotype. This rearrangement joins TRBV11-1 to TRBJ2-1; D ambiguous. Germline V lookup: CDR1 SGHAT, CDR2 FQDESV (reference sequence). V was trimmed by 4 bases and J by 11 bases, leaving 12 bases between them. There are 12 residues in the CDR3. The CDR3 reads CASSYETPQQFF. As DNA, the CDR3 is TGTGCCAGCAGCTACGAGACGCCCCAGCAGTTCTTC.

The DNA of the CDR3 is TGTGCCAGGGGGGAGCTGACAGTGATAAATCAGCCCCAGCATTTT. Its translation is CARGELTVINQPQHF. This chain joins TRBV27 and TRBJ1-5, with TRBD1 as a possible D gene (5 bases). This CDR3 region has 15 residues. Germline V gives CDR1 MNHEY, CDR2 SMNVEV (reference sequence). The V end was cut by 9 bases, the J end by 4 bases, with 19 bases between.

This clonotype was detected ten times or more. The V gene is TRBV11-2, the J gene TRBJ2-5; D may be TRBD1 (6 bases). From germline, CDR1 is SGHAT and CDR2 FQNNGV. The germline V and J ends were trimmed by 5 bases and 4 bases, with 11 bases remaining between them. This CDR3 has 13 amino acids. The CDR3 sequence is CASSLAGVETQYF. Here the CDR3 DNA reads TGTGCCAGCAGCCTGGCAGGGGTAGAGACCCAGTACTTC. Full variable domain (missing parts from reference TRBV11-2 and TRBJ2-5): EAGVAQSPRYKIIEKRQSVAFWCNPISGHATLYWYQQILGQGPKLLIQFQNNGVVDDSQLPKDRFSAERLKGVDSTLKIQPAKLEDSAVYLCASSLAGVETQYFGPGTRLLVL.

This clonotype has only a few counts. V and J are TRBV29-1 and TRBJ2-2; D is undetermined. The CDR3 is 12 residues long. Deletions cut 3 bases from V and 5 bases from J, with 7 bases between. Germline lookup yields CDR1 SQVTM and CDR2 ANQGSEA. As DNA, the CDR3 is TGCAGCGTTGAGGACGGAACCGGGGAGCTGTTTTTT. Translating it yields CSVEDGTGELFF.

The chain couples TRBV3-1 to TRBJ2-7; weak D call: TRBD2 (7 bases). The CDR3 has 15 amino acids. Trimming took off 5 bases at V and 5 bases at J, with 19 bases between the two ends. CDR1 and CDR2 (germline): LGHDT, YNNKEL (reference sequence). The chain's CDR3 is CASSSGITGRDEQYF. CDR3 DNA: TGTGCCAGCAGCTCCGGGATTACAGGGAGGGACGAGCAGTACTTC.

This clonotype was counted at least ten times. This chain joins TRBV12-3 or TRBV12-4 and TRBJ1-2; no reliable D call. V dropped 6 bases and J dropped 6 bases, with 8 bases sitting between them. This CDR3 is 11 amino acids long. CDR3 amino acids: CASSGLDGYTF. The DNA of the CDR3 is TGTGCCAGCAGCGGGCTAGATGGCTACACCTTC.

In its sample, this clonotype was seen a few times. The rearrangement joins TRBV12-3 or TRBV12-4 to TRBJ2-1; the D gene could be TRBD1 or TRBD2 (6 bases each). This CDR3 has 15 amino acids. The V gene lost 6 bases and the J gene lost 9 bases, with 21 bases spanning the gap. The DNA for the CDR3 is TGTGCCAGCAGACCCGGGACCGGGGGCCCTTTTGAGCAGTTCTTC. Its protein product is CASRPGTGGPFEQFF.

In this sample, this clonotype turned up a few times. At one end the junction does not follow the germline gene, possibly because of a read error. The J gene is TRBJ2-1, the V gene TRBV7-9; TRBD1 agrees at 7 bases. This CDR3 is built from 15 residues. The germline gives CDR1 SEHNR, CDR2 FQNEAQ (reference sequence). The CDR3 region is CASSLRTGDDNEQFF. Written as DNA, the CDR3 is TGCGCCAGCAGCTTACGGACAGGAGACGACAATGAGCAGTTCTTC.

The rearrangement joins TRBV20-1 to TRBJ1-1, with TRBD1 matching over 7 bases. This CDR3 comprises 14 residues. Germline CDR1 and CDR2: DFQATT and SNEGSKA (reference sequence). V shed 5 bases and J 5 bases; nucleotides not matched to a gene: 11. CDR3 coding DNA: TGCAGTGCTGGAACCCGACAGGGAAGGACTGAAGCTTTCTTT. Protein product: CSAGTRQGRTEAFF.

Points on this clonotype: A single base separates this from a much larger clone, so it may be a read error. J is TRBJ2-1 and V is TRBV7-3, with D perhaps matching TRBD2 (7 bases). Germline values: CDR1 SGHTA, CDR2 FQGTGA. The CDR3 spans 16 residues. This chain's CDR3 is CASSLAGASSYNEQSF. The CDR3 coding sequence is TGTGCCAGCAGCTTAGCGGGGGCGAGCTCCTACAATGAGCAGTCCTTC.

This clonotype was counted between two and nine times. The rearrangement joins TRBV12-3 or TRBV12-4 to TRBJ2-1; TRBD1 aligns across 7 bases. J gave up 9 bases and V 6 bases, and 8 bases lay outside the gene matches. This CDR3 is 13 amino acids long. Here the CDR3 reads CASRDRVWGEQFF. The CDR3 nucleotides are TGTGCCAGCAGAGACAGGGTCTGGGGTGAGCAGTTCTTC.

The DNA for the CDR3 is TGTGCCAGCAGCCGGGGAGGGACCACCTACAATGAGCAGTTCTTC. Translated: CASSRGGTTYNEQFF. J is TRBJ2-1 and V is TRBV19; 7 positions agree with TRBD2. V dropped 9 bases and J dropped 2; count of bases not matched to a gene: 10. In germline, CDR1 is LNHDA, CDR2 SQIVND (reference sequence). The CDR3 has 15 residues. The variable domain in full, with the rest retrieved from reference TRBV19 and TRBJ2-1, is DGGITQSPKYLFRKEGQNVTLSCEQNLNHDAMYWYRQDPGQGLRLIYYSQIVNDFQKGDIAEGYSVSREKKESFPLTVTSAQKNPTAFYLCASSRGGTTYNEQFFGPGTRLTVL.

The V gene is TRBV5-1, the J gene TRBJ2-6; tentatively, D is TRBD1 (5 bases). The V gene's germline CDR1 is SGHRS and CDR2 YFSETQ. The CDR3 is made up of 17 amino acids. V was clipped by 0 bases and J by 0 bases, with 10 bases between them. CDR3 DNA: TGCGCCAGCAGCTTGGGGGGCCTGAACTCTGGGGCCAACGTCCTGACTTTC. Its protein product is CASSLGGLNSGANVLTF.

There are a few counts of this clonotype. The gene calls are TRBV9 and TRBJ2-3; 13 bases map to TRBD2. Germline V gives CDR1 SGDLS, CDR2 YYNGEE. J gave up 1 base and V 2 bases, and 4 bases lay outside the gene matches. The CDR3 loop spans 17 amino acids. The CDR3 DNA reads as TGTGCCAGCAGCGTCGGACTAGCGGGGGTTCGCACAGATACGCAGTATTTT. Translation: CASSVGLAGVRTDTQYF.

This clonotype was seen at least ten times. This rearrangement joins TRBV11-2 to TRBJ2-1; 10 nucleotides agree with TRBD2. Germline lookup yields CDR1 SGHAT and CDR2 FQNNGV. The V gene end was trimmed by 1 base and the J gene end by 8 bases; junction bases not matched to a gene: 5. CDR3 length: 15 amino acids. In DNA form, the CDR3 reads TGTGCCAGCAGCTTAGGTAGCGGGGGGAGATATGAGCAGTTCTTC. It encodes CASSLGSGGRYEQFF.

The V and J genes are TRBV20-1 and TRBJ2-7; D perhaps matches TRBD1 (6 bases). Trimming took off 1 base at V and 6 bases at J, with 13 bases between the two ends. Germline V gene data show CDR1 as DFQATT and CDR2 as SNEGSKA (reference sequence). CDR3 size: 13 residues. This chain's CDR3 is CSARGTALGEQYF. The CDR3 DNA reads as TGCAGTGCTAGAGGGACAGCGCTTGGCGAGCAGTACTTC.

There are many counts of this clonotype. The chain carries TRBV12-3 or TRBV12-4 and TRBJ1-1; 7 bases are shared with TRBD1. The CDR3 covers 15 residues. V lost 7 bases to trimming and J lost 0 bases; unmatched junction nucleotides: 8. The CDR3 loop is CASIRDRRLNTEAFF. CDR3 in DNA: TGTGCCAGCATCAGGGACAGACGACTGAACACTGAAGCTTTCTTT.

This clonotype was found many times. The V call is TRBV12-3 or TRBV12-4, the J call TRBJ1-2, with 9 nucleotides matching TRBD1. The CDR3 consists of 15 residues. V was clipped by 3 bases and J by 4 bases; unmatched bases: 6. CDR3 nucleotide sequence: TGTGCCAGCAGTTTGGGGGACAGGGTGGGCTATGGCTACACCTTC. This encodes CASSLGDRVGYGYTF.

V is TRBV25-1 and J is TRBJ1-1; possibly TRBD1 for D (6 bases). Germline CDR1 MGHDK, CDR2 SYGVNS. This CDR3 spans 16 amino acids. V shed 3 bases and J shed 5 bases, with 19 bases lying between them. This CDR3 reads CASSDPSFGGLTEAFF. The DNA for the CDR3 is TGTGCCAGCAGTGACCCCTCCTTTGGGGGGCTGACTGAAGCTTTCTTT.